A single sample is the source of the 8 T cell receptor beta chains below, sequenced in a study of T cell repertoires in cytomegalovirus infection (dated by TCRdb to between 2017 and 2020). TCRdb lists the instrument as Illumina HiSeq 1500. TCRdb reanalyzed the raw reads on its own, using fastp at Q25 for trimming and MiXCR for clone calling, and kept in-frame beta chains. Rows merge per CDR3 protein into single entries with the most common DNA and genes. The sample records 68,000 or so distinct CDR3 sequences, about 23% of which are singletons. The top ten clonotypes cover over 70% of the sample. These TCRs' antigens remain unknown. Source material: PBMCs, sequenced either directly or after in vitro stimulation (not recorded which). These receptors were collected from a human donor in good health (CMV status not recorded). Some clones in this sample may be carry-over from other donors' samples.

The chain combines TRBV4-3 with TRBJ2-3; no clear D. The CDR3 has 19 amino acids. Germline loops: CDR1 LGHNA, CDR2 YSLEER. The V end lost 2 bases, the J end lost 0 bases, and 21 bases lay between the germline ends. The CDR3 DNA reads TGCGCCAGCAGCCAATGGTGGGGTATGCAGATCTCAAGCACAGATACGCAGTATTTT. As protein: CASSQWWGMQISSTDTQYF.

The chain is built from TRBV7-2 and TRBJ2-5, with D possibly called TRBD1 or TRBD2 (6 bases each). Per the germline V gene, CDR1 is SGHTA and CDR2 is FQGNSA. V lost 5 bases, J lost 5 bases, and 15 bases lay in between. The CDR3 runs 14 residues. For the CDR3, the DNA is TGTGCCAGCAGCGGCGAAGGGGGGCGGGAGACCCAGTACTTC. It yields the protein CASSGEGGRETQYF. The full variable domain, in which reference TRBV7-2 and TRBJ2-5 provide the parts outside the CDR3, is GAGVSQSPSNKVTEKGKDVELRCDPISGHTALYWYRQSLGQGLEFLIYFQGNSAPDKSGLPSDRFSAERTGGSVSTLTIQRTQQEDSAVYLCASSGEGGRETQYFGPGTRLLVL.

About this clonotype: A read error may account for a junction end that differs from germline. The chain uses TRBV30 and TRBJ2-5; D possibly matches TRBD1 or TRBD2 (6 bases each). CDR1 and CDR2 from the germline V gene are GTSNPN and SVGIG (reference sequence). The CDR3 has 14 residues. As DNA, the CDR3 is TGTGCATGGAGGGGCCAGGGGACCCAAGAGACCCAGTACTTC. It encodes CAWRGQGTQETQYF.

This clonotype was seen only a few times. V usage is TRBV6-2 or TRBV6-3 and J usage is TRBJ1-5; tentatively, D is TRBD1 (6 bases). In germline, CDR1 is MNHEY, CDR2 SVGEGT. The CDR3 runs to 14 residues. V was clipped by 6 bases and J by 3 bases, with 12 bases between them. The CDR3 nucleotides read TGTGCCAGCAGCTACGGACAGCCCAATCAGCCCCAGCATTTT. Translated, it gives CASSYGQPNQPQHF.

This clonotype was recorded many times. The chain is built from TRBV7-2 and TRBJ1-2, with TRBD1 matching over 9 bases. Trimming cost V 4 bases and J 6 bases; bases outside gene matches: 9. This CDR3 is built from 15 residues. The V gene's germline CDR1 is SGHTA and CDR2 FQGNSA. The CDR3 bases are TGTGCCAGCAGCTGGAGAGGACAGGGGCACGATGGCTACACCTTC. It encodes CASSWRGQGHDGYTF.

This clonotype showed up just once. This chain connects TRBV28 to TRBJ2-7; D possibly corresponds to TRBD1 (5 bases). Deletions cut 8 bases from V and 1 base from J, with 12 bases between. This CDR3 contains 13 residues. In germline, CDR1 is MDHEN, CDR2 SYDVKM. CDR3 protein: CASRHRRSYEQYF. For the CDR3, the DNA is TGTGCCAGCCGACACAGGCGGTCCTACGAGCAGTACTTC.

This clonotype came up many times. The rearrangement links TRBV7-2 to TRBJ2-2; TRBD2 aligns across 8 bases. Germline CDR1 reads SGHTA; CDR2 reads FQGNSA. CDR3 length equals 15 residues. The junction had 6 bases not matched to a gene; V was cut back by 5 bases and J by 4 bases. The CDR3, as DNA: TGTGCCAGCAGCCCCCAGCGGGAGACCACCGGGGAGCTGTTTTTT. It translates to CASSPQRETTGELFF.

This clonotype has ten or more counts. The chain links TRBV10-3 to TRBJ2-7, with TRBD1 identical over 10 bases. The ends lost 6 bases at V and 3 bases at J; junction bases unmatched: 2. Germline lookup yields CDR1 ENHRY and CDR2 SYGVKD. The CDR3 length is 13 residues. The CDR3 protein is CAIRGTGDYEQYV. CDR3 DNA sequence: TGTGCCATCAGAGGGACAGGGGACTACGAGCAGTACGTC.